The present TCR beta chain was sequenced within a study of blood T cells in healthy people across ages. On this clonotype: Its specificity is unknown. Being one base from a much bigger clone, this may be a read error.

This CDR3 is built from 14 residues. Germline V gives CDR1 LNHNV, CDR2 YYDKDF (reference sequence). V lost 6 bases, J lost 5 bases, and 14 bases lay in between. Using a J-beta primer mix together with a sample-barcoded 5' primer, a second PCR was run for roughly 7 to 12 cycles. MiXCR, run by TCRdb on the 5' RACE reads, gives a single entry per CDR3 protein. Of some 1.7 million distinct CDR3 sequences listed, 25% to 30% were seen once; the top ten hold approximately 7.7%. The study's findings and limits: A strong correlation between TCR beta diversity and naive T cell percentage was seen.

The sequencing sample was made of blood. The chain employs TRBV15 and TRBJ1-5; no definite D call. This clonotype was obtained from a woman aged 25-40 years in good health. The CDR3 DNA sequence: TGTGCCACCAGTGGACGGGTGAACCATCAGCCCCAGCATTTT. It codes for CATSGRVNHQPQHF.